The T cell receptor (beta chain) described here comes from a study of blood T cell repertoires in COVID-19. CDR3 length: 13 amino acids. Germline lookup yields CDR1 MNHEY and CDR2 SVGAGI. Trimming removed 8 bases from V and 2 bases from J, with 13 bases in between. Generated by immunoSEQ multiplex PCR, the TCRdb table keeps only in-frame clones and is missing some. The sample has nearly 110,000 clones; roughly 90% are singletons. This chain uses TRBV6-5 with TRBJ2-7, with a possible D match to TRBD2 (5 bases). Sequencing was carried out using peripheral blood. This clonotype originated in a man aged 40-49 years with active or convalescent COVID-19. The CDR3 protein is CASHEGSPYEQYF. CDR3 in DNA: TGTGCCAGCCATGAGGGTAGCCCCTACGAGCAGTACTTC.